A selection of T cell receptor beta chains follows, all from one sample in a study of T cell responses to AZD1222 COVID-19 vaccine. Assay: immunoSEQ multiplex PCR; the TCRdb copy retains only in-frame clones and omits some. This table has approximately 160,000 clones, 90% appearing once. The sequenced sample was peripheral blood, obtained on day 0 of AZD1222 vaccination. The receptor set was obtained from an adult in good health. CDR3s include the opening cysteine and the closing phenylalanine or tryptophan. The D gene is left open where the match is weak. Clone size is stated in some rows and not others, as once, few, many or a class when expanded.

j_gene	abundance	d_gene	v_gene	CDR3nt	CDR3aa
TRBJ1-2	.	.	TRBV5-4	TGTGCCAGCAGCCCAGGGGAAGACTATGGCTACACCTTC	CASSPGEDYGYTF
TRBJ2-2	.	TRBD2	TRBV5-1	TGCGCCAGCAGCAGACTAGCGCCTACCGGGGAGCTGTTTTTT	CASSRLAPTGELFF
TRBJ1-6	.	.	TRBV19	TGTGCCAGTAGTATCGAGGGACGACAGTTTTCACCCCTCCACTTT	CASSIEGRQFSPLHF
TRBJ1-2	.	.	TRBV27	TGTGCCAGCAGTTTCCAACCGTCTACGGGTGGCTACACCTTC	CASSFQPSTGGYTF
TRBJ1-1	.	.	TRBV18	TGTGCCAGCTCACCCCGGGACAAGGTGCAGAACACTGAAGCTTTCTTT	CASSPRDKVQNTEAFF
TRBJ1-5	.	.	TRBV2	TGTGCCAGCAGTGACGGTAGCAATCAGCCCCAGCATTTT	CASSDGSNQPQHF
TRBJ1-2	.	TRBD1	TRBV19	TGTGCCAGTAGTGACGGGACAGCGGGGGCTAACTATGGCTACACCTTC	CASSDGTAGANYGYTF
TRBJ1-2	.	TRBD1	TRBV27	TGTGCCAGCAGTTTAAGTGGTGCAGGGGGCGCGGTGGGGGGCTACACCTTC	CASSLSGAGGAVGGYTF
TRBJ2-7	.	.	TRBV7-3	TGTGCCAGCAGCCCAAATGCGGTTACCTACGAGCAGTACTTC	CASSPNAVTYEQYF
TRBJ2-1	.	TRBD2	TRBV9	TGTGCCAGCAGCCGGACTAGCCCTAATGAGCAGTTCTTC	CASSRTSPNEQFF
TRBJ2-2	.	.	TRBV4-1	TGCGCCAGCAGCCAAGAAGGGCAGGGGATGGCCGGGGAGCTGTTTTTT	CASSQEGQGMAGELFF
TRBJ2-1	.	TRBD2	TRBV5-4	TGTGCCAGCAGCTCAAAGACTAGCGGGGGGAACAATGAGCAGTTCTTC	CASSSKTSGGNNEQFF
TRBJ1-1	once	TRBD1	TRBV6-5	TGTGCCAGCAGTTTCTTCTTTCCGGGACAGGGATCTGAAGCTTTCTTT	CASSFFFPGQGSEAFF
TRBJ1-6	.	.	TRBV6-1	TGTGCCAGCAGTGAGGGGGCCTATAATTCACCCCTCCACTTT	CASSEGAYNSPLHF
TRBJ2-2	.	TRBD2	TRBV4-2	TGTGCCAGCAGCCAAGACGTAGCGGGGGGACCCGGGGAGCTGTTTTTT	CASSQDVAGGPGELFF
TRBJ1-1	.	.	TRBV19	TGTGCCAGTAGTATTGTCTCAGGGCCGCTCACTGAAGCTTTCTTT	CASSIVSGPLTEAFF
TRBJ2-7	once	.	TRBV27	TGTGCCAGCAGTTTAGACCGCGCCTACGAGCAGTACTTC	CASSLDRAYEQYF
TRBJ2-7	few	.	TRBV3-1/TRBV3-2	TGTGCCAGCAGCACTTCAGGGTCCGGCTACGAGCAGTACTTC	CASSTSGSGYEQYF
TRBJ1-5	.	.	TRBV5-6	TGTGCCAGCAGCTGGTCGGGGGCGTGGAGCAATCAGCCCCAGCATTTT	CASSWSGAWSNQPQHF
TRBJ2-1	.	TRBD1	TRBV28	TGTGCCAGCAGTTTCTCCAGGGGGATGAATGAGCAGTTCTTC	CASSFSRGMNEQFF
TRBJ2-7	.	.	TRBV5-1	TGCGCCAGCAGCTTGGGTGGAAGCTCCTACGAGCAGTACTTC	CASSLGGSSYEQYF
TRBJ1-2	.	.	TRBV29-1	TGCAGCGTTGAACTAGGAGGGGGAGCTTACTATGGCTACACCTTC	CSVELGGGAYYGYTF
TRBJ1-5	.	TRBD1	TRBV18	TGTGCCAGCTCACCTGGACAGGGGCTAAGCAATCAGCCCCAGCATTTT	CASSPGQGLSNQPQHF
TRBJ1-2	.	TRBD1	TRBV7-8	TGTGCCAGCAGCTTAGTCGGGACAGGGGCTCGTGGCTACACCTTC	CASSLVGTGARGYTF
TRBJ1-6	.	.	TRBV19	TGTGCCAGTAGTACGGCAGTAGGTTCTTCACCCCTCCACTTT	CASSTAVGSSPLHF
TRBJ2-5	once	.	TRBV5-6	TGTGCCAGCAGCTTGGGCGTTGACCAAGAGACCCAGTACTTC	CASSLGVDQETQYF
TRBJ1-1	.	.	TRBV7-2	TGTGCCAGCAGCTTAGAAACGTCGAACACTGAAGCTTTCTTT	CASSLETSNTEAFF
TRBJ1-2	few	.	TRBV11-2	TGTGCCAGCAGCTTAGATTCGGCAGGGAACTATGGCTACACCTTC	CASSLDSAGNYGYTF
TRBJ2-7	.	.	TRBV29-1	TGCAGCGTTGTTATGACAGGCTTATCCTACGAGCAGTACTTC	CSVVMTGLSYEQYF
TRBJ1-5	.	.	TRBV10-2	TGCGCCAGCAGTGAAGGGTTAGGGCAGGGCAATCAGCCCCAGCATTTT	CASSEGLGQGNQPQHF
TRBJ2-3	.	TRBD1	TRBV5-1	TGCGCCAGCACCACGGACAGGGTGACAGATACGCAGTATTTT	CASTTDRVTDTQYF
TRBJ2-2	.	.	TRBV18	TGTGCCAGCTCACCGGAGAACACCGGGGAGCTGTTTTTT	CASSPENTGELFF
TRBJ1-1	.	.	TRBV29-1	TGCAGCGTTGAAGGCCGGAACACTGAAGCTTTCTTT	CSVEGRNTEAFF
TRBJ1-2	.	.	TRBV4-2	TGTGCCAGCAGCCAACCCGGGGCAGGGGAAATTCATGGCTACACCTTC	CASSQPGAGEIHGYTF
TRBJ1-2	.	TRBD1	TRBV6-2/TRBV6-3	TGTGCCAGCAGTCCACTCGGTGACCAGGGGGCGTCTAACTATGGCTACACCTTC	CASSPLGDQGASNYGYTF
TRBJ2-7	few	.	TRBV6-7	TGTGCCAGCAACCCCCGGGAGAGGGCCTACGAGCAGTACTTC	CASNPRERAYEQYF
TRBJ1-6	.	.	TRBV5-1	TGCGCCAGCAGCCCGGACGCCTGGAATTCACCCCTCCACTTT	CASSPDAWNSPLHF
TRBJ2-1	.	.	TRBV6-1	TGTGCCAGCAGTGAAGGCTCGTCCCTGCCCAATGAGCAGTTCTTC	CASSEGSSLPNEQFF
TRBJ1-1	.	.	TRBV4-3	TGCGCCAGCAGCCAAGATGTTCCAGGGATGGGCACTGAAGCTTTCTTT	CASSQDVPGMGTEAFF
TRBJ1-1	.	.	TRBV25-1	TGTGCCAGCAGTTACTTTCGGGGGAACGGTGAAGCTTTCTTT	CASSYFRGNGEAFF
TRBJ2-2	.	TRBD1	TRBV6-5	TGTGCCAGCAGTTACTCGACAGGGGTGAACACCGGGGAGCTGTTTTTT	CASSYSTGVNTGELFF
TRBJ2-2	.	.	TRBV6-5	TGTGCCAGCAATAACGTGGGCGGGGAGCTGTTTTTT	CASNNVGGELFF
TRBJ1-1	.	.	TRBV5-4	TGTGCCAGCAGCTTGGCCAAGGGAAGGAACACTGAAGCTTTCTTT	CASSLAKGRNTEAFF
TRBJ1-2	.	TRBD1	TRBV4-1	TGCGCCAGCAGCCAGATATTGCAGGGGGGAGCTAACTATGGCTACACCTTC	CASSQILQGGANYGYTF
TRBJ2-7	few	TRBD1	TRBV19	TGTGCCAGTAGGACAGGGGATCGTGAGCAGTACTTC	CASRTGDREQYF
TRBJ2-1	once	TRBD2	TRBV6-2/TRBV6-3	TGTGCCAGCAGTTATTCCGGGACTAGCGGGTACAATGAGCAGTTCTTC	CASSYSGTSGYNEQFF
TRBJ1-5	once	.	TRBV21-1	TGTGCCAGCGGACGACAGGGGGCTAGGTGGGGCAATCAGCCCCAGCATTTT	CASGRQGARWGNQPQHF